One sample yielded the 22 T cell receptor beta chains listed below, sequenced in a study of blood T cell repertoires in COVID-19. The protocol was immunoSEQ multiplex PCR, while the TCRdb copy is restricted to in-frame clones and leaves out a portion. Here the sample spans a few hundred thousand clones, roughly 80% being singletons. The sample was peripheral blood. Source of these receptors: a human donor in a cohort sampled during active COVID-19.

This sequence joins TRBV27 and TRBJ2-1; 7 bases are shared with TRBD1. The CDR3 totals 14 residues. The V segment lost 5 bases and the J segment 6 bases; nucleotides outside the gene matches: 7. CDR1 and CDR2 (germline): MNHEY, SMNVEV (reference sequence). The CDR3 DNA sequence: TGTGCCAGCAGTCCCATGAGGGGGCGCAATGAGCAGTTCTTC. Protein sequence: CASSPMRGRNEQFF.

This clone turned up a few times. J is TRBJ2-5 and V is TRBV7-8; 7 nucleotides agree with TRBD2. After removal of 5 bases from V and 7 bases from J, the junction contained 10 bases not matched to a gene. The CDR3 runs 14 residues. Germline V gives CDR1 SGHVS, CDR2 FQNEAQ. CDR3 in amino acids: CASSTRGVPVTQYF. CDR3 DNA: TGTGCCAGCAGCACCCGGGGGGTCCCGGTGACCCAGTACTTC.

The J gene is TRBJ2-6, the V gene TRBV7-3; 11 nucleotides match TRBD2. This CDR3 has 18 residues. V gave up 0 bases and J gave up 4 bases; unmatched junction bases: 5. Germline-derived CDR1 and CDR2 are SGHTA and FQGTGA. The chain's CDR3 is CASSLTASGRSGANVLTF. The CDR3 DNA is TGTGCCAGCAGCTTAACGGCTAGCGGGAGGTCAGGGGCCAACGTCCTGACTTTC.

The CDR3 DNA sequence: TGTGCCAGCAGTGACAGGGGTAACTATGGCTACACCTTC. It codes for CASSDRGNYGYTF. The rearrangement links TRBV2 to TRBJ1-2; maybe TRBD1 (6 bases). In germline, CDR1 is SNHLY, CDR2 FYNNEI. V was trimmed by 3 bases and J by 1 base, leaving 6 bases between them. There are 13 residues in the CDR3.

This clone has just one count. The J gene is TRBJ1-3, the V gene TRBV6-1; TRBD1 aligns across 10 bases. Germline V gene sequence: CDR1 MNHNS, CDR2 SASEGT. With V trimmed by 3 bases and J by 4 bases, 3 bases remained unmatched. This CDR3 is 15 amino acids long. CDR3 protein: CASSDDRGRGNTIYF. The DNA for the CDR3 is TGTGCCAGCAGTGACGACAGGGGGCGAGGAAACACCATATATTTT.

V gene TRBV5-6 combines with J gene TRBJ2-7; 11 bases match TRBD1. Germline CDR1 SGHDT, CDR2 YYEEEE. Germline trimming cut 5 bases from V and 6 bases from J; bases unmatched to any gene: 7. The CDR3 is made up of 14 amino acids. The CDR3 spells CASRFPGTGGEQYF. For the CDR3, the DNA is TGTGCCAGCAGATTTCCCGGGACAGGGGGCGAGCAGTACTTC.

The V gene is TRBV5-1, the J gene TRBJ2-7; 10 bases line up with TRBD2. V trimming: 6 bases; J trimming: 2 bases; junction bases outside the gene matches: 5. This CDR3 is 14 amino acids long. Per the germline V gene, CDR1 is SGHRS and CDR2 is YFSETQ. CDR3 DNA sequence: TGCGCCAGCAATAAGCGGGAGGGCGCCTACGAGCAGTACTTC. This gives the protein CASNKREGAYEQYF.

V and J are TRBV5-6 and TRBJ1-5; the D is unclear. Trimming cost V 2 bases and J 5 bases, with 5 bases left between them. The germline V gene has CDR1 SGHDT and CDR2 YYEEEE. The CDR3 extends over 12 amino acids. The CDR3 sequence is CASSLAYQPQHF. The CDR3 nucleotides read TGTGCCAGCAGCTTAGCGTATCAGCCCCAGCATTTT.

This chain joins TRBV19 and TRBJ2-7; 10 nucleotides align to TRBD2. Germline V gene data show CDR1 as LNHDA and CDR2 as SQIVND (reference sequence). The CDR3 contains 15 residues. The V gene end was trimmed by 5 bases and the J gene end by 4 bases; junction bases not matched to a gene: 8. The CDR3 DNA reads TGTGCCAGTAGTGATGGAGCGGGAGGGCGTTACGAGCAGTACTTC. Protein sequence: CASSDGAGGRYEQYF.

The chain uses TRBV6-2 or TRBV6-3 and TRBJ2-1; weak D call: TRBD2 (5 bases). The CDR3 totals 17 residues. Germline lookup yields CDR1 MNHEY and CDR2 SVGEGT. V lost 0 bases, J lost 0 bases, and 12 bases lay in between. CDR3 DNA sequence: TGTGCCAGCAGTTACTCGCGAGCGGCAACCTCCTACAATGAGCAGTTCTTC. Translating it yields CASSYSRAATSYNEQFF.

V usage is TRBV28 and J usage is TRBJ2-5; weak D call: TRBD1 (6 bases). V dropped 3 bases and J dropped 4 bases, with 9 bases sitting between them. Germline V gives CDR1 MDHEN, CDR2 SYDVKM. There are 13 residues in the CDR3. DNA for the CDR3: TGTGCCAGCAGTTTCAGGGGAAGAGAGACCCAGTACTTC. This translates into CASSFRGRETQYF.

The chain carries TRBV13 and TRBJ2-5, with D perhaps matching TRBD2 (6 bases). Germline CDR1 and CDR2: PRHDT and FYEKMQ (reference sequence). The CDR3 spans 17 residues. Trimming removed 2 bases at V and 3 bases at J, with 19 bases between. CDR3 amino acids: CASSLKGRETSKETQYF. The CDR3 nucleotides read TGTGCCAGCAGCTTAAAGGGGAGAGAAACTAGCAAAGAGACCCAGTACTTC.

The genes are TRBV25-1 and TRBJ2-5, with a possible D match to TRBD2 (7 bases). The germline gives CDR1 MGHDK, CDR2 SYGVNS. Trimming took 7 bases from V and 4 from J, leaving 25 bases between them. The CDR3 consists of 17 residues. The CDR3 nucleotides are TGTGCCAGCACCACTCCTACAGGGAAGGGGGGGGGAGAGACCCAGTACTTC. Translation gives CASTTPTGKGGGETQYF.

The V and J genes are TRBV6-5 and TRBJ2-7, with 8 nucleotides matching TRBD2. CDR3 length: 13 amino acids. V gave up 10 bases and J gave up 2 bases; unmatched junction bases: 7. The germline V gene encodes CDR1 MNHEY and CDR2 SVGAGI. The CDR3 loop reads CATQAGAAYEQYF. CDR3 bases: TGTGCCACCCAAGCGGGAGCAGCCTACGAGCAGTACTTC.

This rearrangement joins TRBV28 to TRBJ2-7, with a weak D call TRBD1 (5 bases). Germline V gene data show CDR1 as MDHEN and CDR2 as SYDVKM. The CDR3 covers 15 residues. V dropped 7 bases and J dropped 6 bases, with 22 bases sitting between them. The CDR3 bases are TGTGCCAGCAAGGGCAGGACACGGATTGGTAGCGAGCAGTACTTC. This translates into CASKGRTRIGSEQYF.

The chain has TRBV7-9 and TRBJ2-3; 9 bases map to TRBD2. The CDR3 contains 17 residues. Trimming cost V 2 bases and J 3 bases; bases outside gene matches: 9. Germline-derived CDR1 and CDR2 are SEHNR and FQNEAQ (reference sequence). The chain's CDR3 is CASSLMEREAQTDTQYF. Written as DNA, the CDR3 is TGTGCCAGCAGCTTAATGGAGCGGGAGGCCCAGACAGATACGCAGTATTTT.

The chain recombines TRBV15 with TRBJ2-1, with TRBD1 matching 7 bases. Germline V gives CDR1 LNHNV, CDR2 YYDKDF (reference sequence). The CDR3 has 14 amino acids. The trim removed 4 bases at V and 4 bases at J, leaving 4 bases unmatched. CDR3 in amino acids: CATSKDRRYNEQFF. The CDR3 DNA sequence: TGTGCCACCAGCAAGGACAGGAGGTACAATGAGCAGTTCTTC.

The rearrangement uses TRBV6-2 or TRBV6-3 and TRBJ1-4; 9 bases are shared with TRBD1. There are 15 residues in the CDR3. Germline loops: CDR1 MNHEY, CDR2 SVGEGT. Trimming at V came to 6 bases and at J to 3 bases, leaving 5 bases not matched to a gene. The CDR3 nucleotides are TGTGCCAGCAGCCGCCGGGACAGGGCTAATGAAAAACTGTTTTTT. The encoded protein is CASSRRDRANEKLFF.

This CDR3 is CASSYSNRDRALSNQPQHF. DNA of the CDR3: TGTGCCAGCAGTTATTCCAACCGGGACAGGGCCCTTAGCAATCAGCCCCAGCATTTT. V and J are TRBV7-3 and TRBJ1-5, with 9 bases lining up with TRBD1. The CDR3 length is 19 residues. J was trimmed by 0 bases and V by 6 bases; bases with no gene match: 15. Germline V lookup: CDR1 SGHTA, CDR2 FQGTGA.

The genes are TRBV12-3 or TRBV12-4 and TRBJ2-3; a weak D match, TRBD1 (6 bases). V was pared by 7 bases and J by 6 bases, with 14 bases between. CDR3 length: 13 amino acids. CDR3 in DNA: TGTGCCAGCACCCCAGGGGTACTGGATACGCAGTATTTT. Amino acids: CASTPGVLDTQYF.

Note on this clone: This CDR3 is also generated by other DNA sequences in the sample. This chain links TRBV4-3 with TRBJ1-1, with D hard to call. The CDR3 has 14 amino acids. V lost 0 bases, J lost 2 bases, and 7 bases lay in between. Per the germline V gene, CDR1 is LGHNA and CDR2 is YSLEER. The CDR3 sequence is CASSQDRGNTEAFF. In DNA form, the CDR3 reads TGCGCCAGCAGCCAAGATCGAGGAAACACTGAAGCTTTCTTT.

The chain has TRBV10-3 and TRBJ2-7, with 10 bases aligning to TRBD1. In germline, CDR1 is ENHRY, CDR2 SYGVKD. The V segment lost 4 bases and the J segment 5 bases; nucleotides outside the gene matches: 8. This CDR3 has 15 residues. DNA for the CDR3: TGTGCCATCAGTGCCCAGGGGACAGGGGAGCACGAGCAGTACTTC. It translates to CAISAQGTGEHEQYF.